This T cell receptor (beta chain) comes out of a study of shared clonotypes between healthy human individuals. Profiled with immunoSEQ multiplex PCR; TCRdb holds only in-frame clones, not every one. The table includes about 1 million clones, 65% to 80% detected once. CDR3 length: 15 amino acids. V lost 4 bases and J lost 3, with 15 bases in between. The germline gives CDR1 SEHNR, CDR2 FQNEAQ (reference sequence). The source is a man between 18 and 29 years old in good health. This chain connects TRBV7-9 to TRBJ2-5; D perhaps matches TRBD2 (6 bases). Specimen: memory CD4+ T cells sorted from blood. Subset specified: CD45RA-negative fraction. For the CDR3, the DNA is TGTGCCAGCAGCTGGAGACTAGGGAGTAAAGAGACCCAGTACTTC. It codes for CASSWRLGSKETQYF.